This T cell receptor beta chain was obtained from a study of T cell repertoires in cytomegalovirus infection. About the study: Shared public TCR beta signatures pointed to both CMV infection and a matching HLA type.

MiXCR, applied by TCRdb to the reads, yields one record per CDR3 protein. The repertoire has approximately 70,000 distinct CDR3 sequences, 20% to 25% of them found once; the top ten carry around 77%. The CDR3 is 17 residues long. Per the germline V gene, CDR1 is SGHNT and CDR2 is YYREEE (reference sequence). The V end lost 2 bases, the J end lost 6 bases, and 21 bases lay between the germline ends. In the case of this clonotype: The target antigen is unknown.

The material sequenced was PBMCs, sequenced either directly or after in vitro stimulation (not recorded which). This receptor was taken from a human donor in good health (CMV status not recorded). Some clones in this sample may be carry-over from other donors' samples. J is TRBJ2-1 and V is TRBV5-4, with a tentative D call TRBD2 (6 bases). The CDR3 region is CASSFEGSGDPANEQFF. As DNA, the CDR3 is TGTGCCAGCAGCTTTGAGGGGTCGGGGGACCCCGCCAATGAGCAGTTCTTC.